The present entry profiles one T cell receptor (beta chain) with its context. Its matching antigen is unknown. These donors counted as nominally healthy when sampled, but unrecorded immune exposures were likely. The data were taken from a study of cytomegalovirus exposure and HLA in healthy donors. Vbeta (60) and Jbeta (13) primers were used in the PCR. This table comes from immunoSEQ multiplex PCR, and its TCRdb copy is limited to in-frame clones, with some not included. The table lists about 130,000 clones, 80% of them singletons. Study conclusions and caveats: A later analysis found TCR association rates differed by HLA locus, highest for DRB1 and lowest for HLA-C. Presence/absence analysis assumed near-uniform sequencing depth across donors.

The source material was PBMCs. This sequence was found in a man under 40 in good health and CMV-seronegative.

The CDR3 DNA reads as TGTGCCTGGAGCTTACAGTCGGGAGGCTACACCTTC. It codes for CAWSLQSGGYTF. The chain carries TRBV30 and TRBJ1-2; D unclear. Trimming took off 3 bases at V and 8 bases at J, with 13 bases between the two ends. The germline gives CDR1 GTSNPN, CDR2 SVGIG (reference sequence). CDR3 length equals 12 residues. Using reference TRBV30 and TRBJ1-2 for the parts outside the CDR3, the full variable domain is SQTIHQWPATLVQPVGSPLSLECTVEGTSNPNLYWYRQAAGRGLQLLFYSVGIGQISSEVPQNLSASRPQDRQFILSSKKLLLSDSGFYLCAWSLQSGGYTFGSGTRLTVV.